This T cell receptor beta chain comes out of a study of blood T cell repertoires in COVID-19. This CDR3 has 16 amino acids. Trimming cost V 5 bases and J 5 bases; bases outside gene matches: 12. The germline gives CDR1 SGHTA, CDR2 FQGNSA. Profiled with immunoSEQ multiplex PCR; TCRdb holds only in-frame clones, not every one. Of about 170,000 clones in the sample, 80% to 95% are singletons; the top ten hold 4.8%. Sequencing was performed on peripheral blood. This TCR was recovered from a man between 25 and 39 years old with COVID-19, enrolled during active disease. This sequence joins TRBV7-2 and TRBJ2-3, with 8 bases aligning to TRBD2. CDR3: CASSPRPAGAGDTQYF. The CDR3 bases are TGTGCCAGCAGCCCCCGACCAGCGGGGGCGGGAGATACGCAGTATTTT. Full variable domain (missing parts from reference TRBV7-2 and TRBJ2-3): GAGVSQSPSNKVTEKGKDVELRCDPISGHTALYWYRQSLGQGLEFLIYFQGNSAPDKSGLPSDRFSAERTGGSVSTLTIQRTQQEDSAVYLCASSPRPAGAGDTQYFGPGTRLTVL.